This T cell receptor beta chain appears in the sequencing data of a study of tumor-infiltrating lymphocytes in primary liver carcinoma. Overall study: Tumors were stage T1-T3 N0M0, about 4 to 11 cm across. Findings and limits, study-wide: Only about 7.5-24% of top clones were detected in all five tumor regions.

Synthesis of TCR beta cDNA was carried out from 500 ng total RNA with a constant-region primer. Each TCR beta library was derived from three nested multiplex PCR rounds that employed slightly modified ARM-PCR. In the first two PCR rounds, TRBV1-TRBV30 forward primers were paired with a C-beta reverse primer, and each round lasted approximately 9 cycles. TCRdb passed the multiplex PCR reads through MiXCR, listing each CDR3 protein once. This table holds fewer than 200,000 distinct CDR3 sequences, about 85% found once. CDR1 is SGDLS and CDR2 is YYNGEE in the germline V gene. This CDR3 is 13 amino acids long. The germline V and J ends were trimmed by 2 bases and 3 bases, with 8 bases remaining between them. Bulk tissue was left unsorted, and RNA and DNA were co-extracted from 20-30 mg of it. Samples were taken from five separate regions of every tumor. The table lists this clonotype with a few counts. Its antigen is not known.

The receptor was isolated from a middle-aged man with primary liver carcinoma and hepatitis B virus infection. This chain links TRBV9 with TRBJ1-1; no firm D call. The sample was tumor tissue from primary liver carcinoma. The CDR3 DNA is TGTGCCAGCAGCGTGCAGAGCTACACTGAAGCTTTCTTT. Translated: CASSVQSYTEAFF.